This passage covers 21 T cell receptor beta chains from one sample sequenced in a study of blood T cell repertoires in COVID-19 (dated by TCRdb to between 2020 and 2021). Library preparation used the immunoSEQ multiplex PCR assay. In TCRdb, the immuneACCESS table is reduced to in-frame sequences with V and J assigned. These tables do not hold every clone; where another copy was compared, an unresolved V gene accounts for under half, and the others remain unexplained. The sample table holds fewer than 200,000 clones, of which over 70% were seen once. Clones ranked in the top ten supply roughly a tenth of the sample. The sequencing input was peripheral blood. Receptors originate from a woman older than 75 with active or convalescent COVID-19.

The chain is built from TRBV6-2 or TRBV6-3 and TRBJ1-5; a weak D match, TRBD1 (5 bases). From germline, CDR1 is MNHEY and CDR2 SVGEGT. The CDR3 extends over 15 amino acids. Trimming removed 2 bases from V and 1 base from J, with 9 bases in between. DNA of the CDR3: TGTGCCAGCAGTTACGGGGGGACGAGCAATCAGCCCCAGCATTTT. It yields the protein CASSYGGTSNQPQHF.

The gene calls are TRBV27 and TRBJ1-5; TRBD1 is a possible D gene (6 bases). CDR1 and CDR2 (germline): MNHEY, SMNVEV (reference sequence). Trimming removed 8 bases at V and 4 bases at J, with 21 bases between. The CDR3 has 16 residues. The chain's CDR3 is CASGFQQGNGNQPQHF. CDR3 bases: TGTGCCAGCGGATTCCAACAGGGCAATGGGAATCAGCCCCAGCATTTT.

This chain links TRBV4-3 with TRBJ2-4; TRBD1 matches 8 bases. V was clipped by 6 bases and J by 8 bases; unmatched bases: 6. The CDR3 totals 13 residues. Per germline, CDR1 LGHNA and CDR2 YSLEER. The CDR3 DNA reads as TGCGCCAGCAGTGGGGACAGGCGGGACATTCAGTACTTC. Its protein is CASSGDRRDIQYF.

The V call is TRBV12-3 or TRBV12-4, the J call TRBJ1-2; D may be TRBD1 (5 bases). With 3 bases removed from V and 8 bases from J, the gap between germline ends came to 10 bases. This CDR3 is 12 amino acids long. CDR3 in DNA: TGTGCCAGCAGTTTCATGGGGGGAGGCTACACCTTC. This encodes CASSFMGGGYTF.

This sequence joins TRBV27 and TRBJ1-4; the D gene is possibly TRBD1 (6 bases). Per the germline V gene, CDR1 is MNHEY and CDR2 is SMNVEV (reference sequence). The CDR3 spans 14 residues. With 8 bases removed from V and 4 bases from J, the gap between germline ends came to 14 bases. The chain's CDR3 is CASRRQALNEKLFF. As DNA, the CDR3 is TGTGCCAGCCGTAGACAGGCCCTTAATGAAAAACTGTTTTTT.

The chain joins TRBV5-1 to TRBJ2-1, with a tentative D call TRBD1 (6 bases). V was shortened by 0 bases and J by 6 bases, with 13 bases between the two germline ends. The CDR3 runs 15 residues. CDR1 SGHRS and CDR2 YFSETQ come from the germline V gene. The CDR3 loop is CASSLEGTIRNEQFF. The CDR3 region has the DNA TGCGCCAGCAGCTTGGAGGGGACAATCCGCAATGAGCAGTTCTTC.

This sequence joins TRBV7-3 and TRBJ2-2, with 8 nucleotides matching TRBD2. Germline V gene data show CDR1 as SGHTA and CDR2 as FQGTGA. The CDR3 loop spans 16 amino acids. The V and J ends lost 4 bases and 0 bases, in that order; junction bases with no gene match: 4. CDR3 sequence (DNA): TGTGCCAGCAGCTCTTCAGCGGGGGCGAACACCGGGGAGCTGTTTTTT. This codes for CASSSSAGANTGELFF.

The chain combines TRBV7-2 with TRBJ1-2; D remains unclear. Germline assignment: CDR1 SGHTA and CDR2 FQGNSA. The CDR3 sequence is 14 residues long. The V and J ends lost 5 bases and 4 bases respectively, with 14 bases between them. The chain's CDR3 is CASSQYQRVYGYTF. DNA for the CDR3: TGTGCCAGCAGCCAATACCAGAGGGTCTATGGCTACACCTTC.

The rearrangement links TRBV10-2 to TRBJ1-1; perhaps TRBD1 as D (5 bases). This CDR3 spans 14 amino acids. CDR1 is WSHSY and CDR2 is SAAADI in the germline V gene. V was trimmed by 5 bases and J by 0 bases, leaving 10 bases between them. CDR3 nucleotides: TGCGCCAGCAGTTTAGACAGCATGAACACTGAAGCTTTCTTT. It codes for CASSLDSMNTEAFF.

The V and J genes are TRBV19 and TRBJ1-3, with 8 bases fitting TRBD1. The trim removed 3 bases at V and 8 bases at J, leaving 6 bases unmatched. This CDR3 is 14 amino acids long. Germline V gene sequence: CDR1 LNHDA, CDR2 SQIVND (reference sequence). As DNA, the CDR3 is TGTGCCAGTAGTATTTACCAGGGGGCAGACACCATATATTTT. It specifies CASSIYQGADTIYF. The whole variable domain, filled in from reference TRBV19 and TRBJ1-3, reads DGGITQSPKYLFRKEGQNVTLSCEQNLNHDAMYWYRQDPGQGLRLIYYSQIVNDFQKGDIAEGYSVSREKKESFPLTVTSAQKNPTAFYLCASSIYQGADTIYFGEGSWLTVV.

About this clone: Other DNA variants within this sample encode the same CDR3. V is TRBV5-4 and J is TRBJ1-5, with a weak D call TRBD1 (5 bases). V was pared by 0 bases and J by 2 bases, with 6 bases between. CDR3 length: 14 residues. Looked up from germline, CDR1 is SGHNT and CDR2 is YYREEE (reference sequence). CDR3 nucleotide sequence: TGTGCCAGCAGCTTGGGGGGCGGCAATCAGCCCCAGCATTTT. Translated: CASSLGGGNQPQHF. The full variable domain, completed using reference TRBV5-4 and TRBJ1-5, is ETGVTQSPTHLIKTRGQQVTLRCSSQSGHNTVSWYQQALGQGPQFIFQYYREEENGRGNFPPRFSGLQFPNYSSELNVNALELDDSALYLCASSLGGGNQPQHFGDGTRLSIL.

This clone has only a few counts. The J gene is TRBJ1-2, the V gene TRBV6-2 or TRBV6-3; 7 bases fit TRBD1. CDR1 MNHEY and CDR2 SVGEGT come from the germline V gene. The CDR3 runs 13 residues. Losses at the gene ends were 6 bases for V and 6 bases for J; bases not matched to a gene: 7. The CDR3 is CASSWRQGDGYTF. Written as DNA, the CDR3 is TGTGCCAGCAGCTGGAGACAGGGCGATGGCTACACCTTC.

V is TRBV7-2 and J is TRBJ2-7; D might be TRBD1 (6 bases). Germline CDR1 SGHTA, CDR2 FQGNSA. Trimming left V 5 bases short and J 5 bases short, with 13 bases between. The CDR3 contains 13 residues. The DNA for the CDR3 is TGTGCCAGCAGCGCCCTGACAGGCAACGAGCAGTACTTC. This translates into CASSALTGNEQYF. Combining the CDR3 with reference TRBV7-2 and TRBJ2-7 gives the whole variable domain GAGVSQSPSNKVTEKGKDVELRCDPISGHTALYWYRQSLGQGLEFLIYFQGNSAPDKSGLPSDRFSAERTGGSVSTLTIQRTQQEDSAVYLCASSALTGNEQYFGPGTRLTVT.

This chain links TRBV9 with TRBJ2-7; tentatively, D is TRBD1 (5 bases). The germline V gene has CDR1 SGDLS and CDR2 YYNGEE. CDR3 size: 14 residues. Deletions cut 0 bases from V and 5 bases from J, with 12 bases between. This CDR3 reads CASSVGTRDHEQYF. In nucleotides, the CDR3 is TGTGCCAGCAGCGTAGGAACCAGGGATCACGAGCAGTACTTC.

Worth noting for this clone: The identical CDR3 is also encoded by other nucleotide sequences in the sample. The rearrangement uses TRBV7-9 and TRBJ1-1; no firm D call. V lost 3 bases and J 3 bases, leaving 8 bases between the germline ends. The CDR3 has 13 amino acids. Germline CDR1 and CDR2: SEHNR and FQNEAQ (reference sequence). For the CDR3, the DNA is TGTGCCAGCAGCTTTCCAGGTGACACTGAAGCTTTCTTT. Its translation is CASSFPGDTEAFF.

The chain recombines TRBV7-2 with TRBJ1-5, with D uncertain. This CDR3 is built from 13 residues. Germline loops: CDR1 SGHTA, CDR2 FQGNSA. Trimming pared 2 bases from V and 5 bases from J, leaving 7 bases between. CDR3 protein: CASSLKPDQPQHF. The CDR3 DNA reads TGTGCCAGCAGCTTAAAACCGGATCAGCCCCAGCATTTT.

The chain uses TRBV6-5 and TRBJ1-5; TRBD1 might be the D (6 bases). This CDR3 is 14 amino acids long. From germline, CDR1 is MNHEY and CDR2 SVGAGI. V lost 7 bases, J lost 1 base, and 11 bases lay in between. The CDR3 sequence: CASNPQGSNQPQHF. CDR3 nucleotide sequence: TGTGCCAGCAACCCGCAGGGGAGCAATCAGCCCCAGCATTTT.

The chain combines TRBV5-1 with TRBJ1-1; TRBD1 matches 7 bases. This CDR3 contains 16 residues. J was trimmed by 0 bases and V by 0 bases; bases with no gene match: 5. Germline CDR1 and CDR2: SGHRS and YFSETQ. The CDR3 DNA reads TGCGCCAGCAGCTTGGGGGTGGACAGGTTGAACACTGAAGCTTTCTTT. Translating it yields CASSLGVDRLNTEAFF. The full variable domain, in which reference TRBV5-1 and TRBJ1-1 provide the parts outside the CDR3, is KAGVTQTPRYLIKTRGQQVTLSCSPISGHRSVSWYQQTPGQGLQFLFEYFSETQRNKGNFPGRFSGRQFSNSRSEMNVSTLELGDSALYLCASSLGVDRLNTEAFFGQGTRLTVV.

The chain recombines TRBV5-1 with TRBJ1-1; D gene uncertain. From germline, CDR1 is SGHRS and CDR2 YFSETQ. Trimming left V 3 bases short and J 7 bases short, with 16 bases between. The CDR3 sequence is 14 residues long. CDR3 protein: CASSSLRAGGEAFF. The CDR3 DNA reads as TGCGCCAGCAGCTCCCTGAGGGCCGGTGGTGAAGCTTTCTTT.

The V call is TRBV3-1 (or the pseudogene TRBV3-2), the J call TRBJ2-3, with 16 bases fitting TRBD2. Germline values: CDR1 LGHDT, CDR2 YNNKEL (reference sequence). The CDR3 is made up of 19 amino acids. The junction had 6 bases not matched to a gene; V was cut back by 2 bases and J by 1 base. CDR3: CASSQFGTSGGARTDTQYF. CDR3 sequence (DNA): TGTGCCAGCAGCCAATTTGGGACTAGCGGGGGGGCCCGCACAGATACGCAGTATTTT.

The V call is TRBV7-9, the J call TRBJ1-2; possible D gene TRBD1, 5 bases. Germline CDR1 SEHNR, CDR2 FQNEAQ (reference sequence). The CDR3 length is 15 residues. V gave up 5 bases and J gave up 6 bases, with 19 bases separating them. The CDR3 bases are TGTGCCAGCAGCGCACTACAGGTGCGTGGGGATGGCTACACCTTC. It encodes CASSALQVRGDGYTF.